The clone carrying this T cell receptor (beta chain) was observed a single time. Some clones are missing from TCRdb's copy, which holds only in-frame ones; the method was immunoSEQ multiplex PCR. The profile covers 45,000 or so clones, with around nine tenths appearing a single time and 1.9% taken by the ten largest. This sample was included in a study of T cell changes during pregnancy in multiple sclerosis. Trimming stripped 6 bases from V and 3 bases from J, with 18 bases between. Germline CDR1 reads SNHLY; CDR2 reads FYNNEI. CDR3 length: 15 residues. This TCR came from a female donor with multiple sclerosis, enrolled in a pregnancy study. The source was peripheral blood, collected in the first trimester of pregnancy. The chain couples TRBV2 to TRBJ2-7, with D tentatively TRBD1 (5 bases). CDR3 residues: CASSPSKDMSYEQYF. The CDR3 bases are TGTGCCAGCAGCCCCTCAAAGGACATGAGCTACGAGCAGTACTTC.